A selection of T cell receptor beta chains follows, all from one sample in a study of T cell changes during pregnancy in multiple sclerosis. The table came from immunoSEQ multiplex PCR; TCRdb's copy has only in-frame clones and leaves some out. The table has some 32,000 clones, roughly nine tenths seen once. The input for sequencing was CD8+ T cells from peripheral blood mononuclear cells, taken in the second trimester of pregnancy. These receptors originate from a female donor with multiple sclerosis, enrolled in a pregnancy study. The CDR3 runs from the conserved cysteine through the conserved F or W. Fields, in order: J gene, D gene, V gene, clone size, CDR3 protein. The D gene is left open where the match is weak. Clone size is not always given. Where it is, it says once, few, many or a class for expanded clones.

>TRBJ1-1|TRBD1|TRBV18|NA
CASSPWDRTEAFF
>TRBJ1-2|NA|TRBV19|NA
CASSQSYYGYTF
>TRBJ2-1|TRBD2|TRBV5-6|NA
CASSFSTSGTIRAQFF
>TRBJ2-5|TRBD2|TRBV5-1|NA
CASSLAWGEGDETQYF
>TRBJ1-6|NA|TRBV4-2|once
CASSQVEGVFNSPLHF
>TRBJ2-1|TRBD1|TRBV27|NA
CASSSLGTVTYNEQFF
>TRBJ2-7|NA|TRBV25-1|once
CASSAGLYEQYF
>TRBJ1-2|TRBD1|TRBV19|NA
CASSLTGGNGYTF
>TRBJ2-1|TRBD2|TRBV27|NA
CASSFLAGGPIYNEQFF
>TRBJ1-5|NA|TRBV6-6|NA
CASSLAGNNQPQHF
>TRBJ2-1|TRBD2|TRBV2|NA
CASRGTSGSPKLHNEQFF
>TRBJ2-1|TRBD2|TRBV4-1|NA
CASSQIAGARRDNEQFF
>TRBJ2-2|TRBD1|TRBV5-6|NA
CASSFQGAPGELFF
>TRBJ1-1|NA|TRBV27|once
CASSLSRGGTEAFF
>TRBJ1-2|TRBD1|TRBV5-1|NA
CASSLLGQGAGYTF
>TRBJ2-7|TRBD2|TRBV18|NA
CASSPWSGRALDEQYF
>TRBJ2-1|TRBD2|TRBV5-6|NA
CASSPSSGRSYNEQFF
>TRBJ2-1|TRBD2|TRBV6-4|many
CASSSGTSDYNEQFF
>TRBJ2-2|TRBD2|TRBV10-3|NA
CAISESTSGRNTGELFF
>TRBJ1-3|NA|TRBV12-5|NA
CASGLVQGRAGNTIYF
>TRBJ2-3|TRBD2|TRBV30|few
CAWSRLADSTDTQYF
>TRBJ2-3|TRBD1|TRBV2|NA
CATLGGQGLLDTQYF
>TRBJ2-2|TRBD1|TRBV9|NA
CASSAKTGGGTGELFF
>TRBJ2-1|TRBD2|TRBV29-1|NA
CSVEPASGRVNEQFF
>TRBJ1-1|NA|TRBV7-9|NA
CASSLVGREADTEAFF
>TRBJ1-2|TRBD1|TRBV12-5|NA
CASAADRAYYGYTF
>TRBJ2-2|TRBD1|TRBV18|once
CASSPMGQGETGELFF
>TRBJ2-7|TRBD2|TRBV7-2|few
CASSSTSDYEQYF
>TRBJ2-7|TRBD2|TRBV19|NA
CASSILAGVPSYEQYF
>TRBJ1-5|TRBD1|TRBV4-3|NA
CASVPETGDYSNQPQHF
>TRBJ2-2|NA|TRBV4-3|NA
CASSQGQEHRGAVF
>TRBJ1-1|NA|TRBV2|NA
CASSELSENTEAFF
>TRBJ2-5|NA|TRBV7-9|NA
CASSSLYLTETQYF
>TRBJ2-7|NA|TRBV5-6|NA
CASSLVRGYEQYF
>TRBJ1-5|TRBD1|TRBV27|NA
CASTPGGSNQPQHF
>TRBJ2-1|TRBD2|TRBV7-7|NA
CASSLTSGTGGEQFF
>TRBJ2-7|NA|TRBV21-1|NA
CASSKPGQDGYEQYF
>TRBJ2-1|TRBD1|TRBV25-1|NA
CASRAGQGYNEQFF
>TRBJ2-7|NA|TRBV7-9|NA
CASSTGSSYEQYF
>TRBJ2-7|TRBD2|TRBV5-1|few
CASSLGTILYEQYF
>TRBJ1-2|NA|TRBV5-1|once
CASSLAWASNYGYTF
>TRBJ1-1|TRBD1|TRBV7-4|NA
CASSPRTGGWTEAFF
>TRBJ2-1|NA|TRBV11-2|NA
CASSLIVAGIYEQFF
>TRBJ2-7|NA|TRBV21-1|NA
CASSTMAGLFCEQYF
>TRBJ1-4|NA|TRBV27|NA
CASSLLGSLAPGKLFF
>TRBJ2-5|NA|TRBV18|NA
CASSPLVGGRQETQYF
>TRBJ2-7|TRBD2|TRBV7-2|NA
CASSLGLAGGVGSYEQYF
>TRBJ2-7|NA|TRBV6-5|NA
CASSYAPGYEQYF
>TRBJ1-6|NA|TRBV13|NA
CASSLGRLSSYNSPLHF
>TRBJ2-5|TRBD2|TRBV6-5|NA
CASSYVASGRKETQYF
>TRBJ2-7|NA|TRBV19|NA
CASSMKEDSSYYEQYF
>TRBJ2-1|NA|TRBV5-1|NA
CASSLGQDLASYNEQFF
>TRBJ2-1|NA|TRBV28|NA
CASTTGGTPNEQFF
>TRBJ2-3|NA|TRBV18|NA
CASSPDRDSTDTQYF
>TRBJ2-7|NA|TRBV27|NA
CASSFGSGNYYEQYF
>TRBJ2-3|TRBD2|TRBV4-3|NA
CASSQGERRERPDTQYF
>TRBJ2-7|TRBD2|TRBV4-1|NA
CASSQSGLAGKGGSYEQYF
>TRBJ1-2|NA|TRBV27|NA
CASSLEGGYGYTF
>TRBJ2-7|NA|TRBV6-1|NA
CASSGLGDSSYEQYF
>TRBJ2-3|NA|TRBV7-9|few
CAVPSGDTQYF